Below, 16 T cell receptor beta chains from the same sample are listed, as sequenced in a study of cytomegalovirus exposure and HLA in healthy donors. The PCR made use of 60 Vbeta and 13 Jbeta primers. Sequencing was performed with immunoSEQ multiplex PCR; in TCRdb, only in-frame clones are kept and a portion is missing. The sample lists around 75,000 clones; about four fifths were seen once. Material: PBMCs. These receptors were taken from a man aged 35 to 55 in good health and CMV-seronegative.

Only a few counts were recorded for this clone. The gene calls are TRBV2 and TRBJ2-4; D is uncertain. The germline CDR1 and CDR2 sequences are SNHLY and FYNNEI. The CDR3 is 17 amino acids. The V end was cut by 0 bases, the J end by 0 bases, with 12 bases between. The CDR3 nucleotides are TGTGCCAGCAGTGAAGCGCTTAGCCGGCTAGCCAAAAACATTCAGTACTTC. It specifies CASSEALSRLAKNIQYF. Using reference TRBV2 and TRBJ2-4 for the parts outside the CDR3, the full variable domain is EPEVTQTPSHQVTQMGQEVILRCVPISNHLYFYWYRQILGQKVEFLVSFYNNEISEKSEIFDDQFSVERPDGSNFTLKIRSTKLEDSAMYFCASSEALSRLAKNIQYFGAGTRLSVL.

The chain has TRBV7-8 and TRBJ2-7; perhaps TRBD1 as D (5 bases). The ends were cut back, 8 bases at V and 3 bases at J, with 14 bases in the middle. In germline, CDR1 is SGHVS, CDR2 FQNEAQ. The CDR3 spans 13 residues. The chain's CDR3 is CASGHSTYYEQYF. The CDR3 bases are TGTGCCAGCGGACACTCGACCTACTACGAGCAGTACTTC.

This clone was seen a single time. J is TRBJ2-2 and V is TRBV7-2; 12 nucleotides line up with TRBD2. V lost 6 bases to trimming and J lost 1 base; unmatched junction nucleotides: 6. The CDR3 has 17 residues. CDR1 and CDR2 (germline): SGHTA, FQGNSA. CDR3 nucleotides: TGTGCCAGCAGGGTACTAGCGGGGGGCCTGAACACCGGGGAGCTGTTTTTT. Translation gives CASRVLAGGLNTGELFF.

This clone was seen a single time. The chain is built from TRBV7-9 and TRBJ1-1; no reliable D call. V lost 5 bases and J lost 6, with 10 bases in between. There are 12 residues in the CDR3. CDR1 and CDR2 (germline): SEHNR, FQNEAQ (reference sequence). The CDR3: CASSRAVAEAFF. The CDR3 DNA reads as TGTGCCAGCAGCCGCGCGGTAGCTGAAGCTTTCTTT.

The rearrangement links TRBV30 to TRBJ1-1; D remains ambiguous. V was pared by 4 bases and J by 3 bases, with 18 bases between. This CDR3 has 15 residues. CDR1 is GTSNPN, CDR2 SVGIG, per germline (reference sequence). The CDR3, as DNA: TGTGCCTGGACCACCCGCCTTCACAGACACACTGAAGCTTTCTTT. This encodes CAWTTRLHRHTEAFF.

The chain recombines TRBV9 with TRBJ1-5; perhaps TRBD1 as D (5 bases). Per the germline V gene, CDR1 is SGDLS and CDR2 is YYNGEE. CDR3 length equals 16 residues. Trimming took off 3 bases at V and 0 bases at J, with 13 bases between the two ends. The CDR3 sequence is CASSAGGTVSNQPQHF. The CDR3 DNA reads TGTGCCAGCAGCGCTGGCGGGACGGTTAGCAATCAGCCCCAGCATTTT.

The chain recombines TRBV7-9 with TRBJ1-2, with a weak D call TRBD1 (6 bases). The V gene lost 5 bases and the J gene lost 3 bases, with 16 bases spanning the gap. Germline CDR1 SEHNR, CDR2 FQNEAQ (reference sequence). This CDR3 spans 15 amino acids. CDR3 nucleotides: TGTGCCAGCAGCGAACAAGGCGGGGGCTACTATGGCTACACCTTC. Amino acids: CASSEQGGGYYGYTF.

The rearrangement uses TRBV6-5 and TRBJ1-5, with 7 bases lining up with TRBD1. The CDR3 extends over 13 amino acids. Germline CDR1 MNHEY, CDR2 SVGAGI. With 6 bases clipped from V and 7 bases from J, the junction kept 6 bases outside the gene matches. The chain's CDR3 is CASRRQGGQPQHF. CDR3 nucleotides: TGTGCCAGCAGAAGACAGGGCGGACAGCCCCAGCATTTT.

The chain couples TRBV25-1 to TRBJ1-6, with TRBD1 identical over 9 bases. V shed 9 bases and J 5 bases; nucleotides not matched to a gene: 11. Germline V gives CDR1 MGHDK, CDR2 SYGVNS. The CDR3 has 16 amino acids. The CDR3 bases are TGTGCCAGTTCTCAAACCGGGACAGGGAATAATTCACCCCTCCACTTT. This encodes CASSQTGTGNNSPLHF.

The gene calls are TRBV6-6 and TRBJ1-6, with D hard to call. The ends were cut back, 7 bases at V and 3 bases at J, with 16 bases in the middle. CDR3 size: 16 residues. In germline, CDR1 is MNHNY, CDR2 SVGAGI (reference sequence). CDR3 bases: TGTGCCAGCACATCCCTGGAGGCAGGCTATAATTCACCCCTCCACTTT. Protein sequence: CASTSLEAGYNSPLHF.

This clone appeared a few times. V and J are TRBV6-6 and TRBJ1-2; D gene uncertain. Trimming stripped 5 bases from V and 8 bases from J, with 9 bases between. The CDR3 length is 11 residues. Germline CDR1 reads MNHNY; CDR2 reads SVGAGI (reference sequence). The CDR3, as DNA: TGTGCCAGCAGTGAAAGCTGGGGCTACACCTTC. Its translation: CASSESWGYTF.

This chain joins TRBV11-2 and TRBJ2-7; 9 bases fit TRBD1. The CDR3 extends over 17 amino acids. CDR1 and CDR2 from the germline V gene are SGHAT and FQNNGV. The V gene end was trimmed by 5 bases and the J gene end by 0 bases; junction bases not matched to a gene: 11. CDR3 in amino acids: CASSPTPGQGHSYEQYF. CDR3 DNA: TGTGCCAGCAGCCCCACCCCGGGACAGGGACACTCCTACGAGCAGTACTTC.

The chain uses TRBV5-1 and TRBJ2-3; 9 nucleotides align to TRBD1. In germline, CDR1 is SGHRS, CDR2 YFSETQ. Trimming at V came to 0 bases and at J to 0 bases, leaving 11 bases not matched to a gene. The CDR3 runs 19 residues. This chain's CDR3 is CASSLGRWTGASSTDTQYF. The CDR3 nucleotides read TGCGCCAGCAGCTTGGGGCGGTGGACAGGGGCTTCTAGCACAGATACGCAGTATTTT.

V usage is TRBV7-8 and J usage is TRBJ2-7; 10 bases line up with TRBD1. Trimming at V came to 4 bases and at J to 4 bases, leaving 7 bases not matched to a gene. The CDR3 sequence is 15 residues long. From germline, CDR1 is SGHVS and CDR2 FQNEAQ. The CDR3: CASSWADRGVYEQYF. The CDR3 bases are TGTGCCAGCAGCTGGGCGGACAGGGGGGTATACGAGCAGTACTTC.

The chain combines TRBV5-1 with TRBJ2-1, with 7 nucleotides matching TRBD1. The CDR3 has 13 residues. Germline V CDR1 and CDR2: SGHRS, YFSETQ. V lost 3 bases to trimming and J lost 5 bases; unmatched junction nucleotides: 2. CDR3 region: CASSWDSNNEQFF. CDR3 bases: TGCGCCAGCAGCTGGGACAGTAACAATGAGCAGTTCTTC.

In this sample, this clone turned up a few times. The chain employs TRBV5-6 and TRBJ2-5; weak D call: TRBD2 (6 bases). Germline loops: CDR1 SGHDT, CDR2 YYEEEE. Trimming took 6 bases from V and 5 from J, leaving 20 bases between them. The CDR3 sequence is 15 residues long. The chain's CDR3 is CASTGWGVEGETQYF. The DNA of the CDR3 is TGTGCCAGCACCGGTTGGGGGGTCGAGGGGGAGACCCAGTACTTC.